The 16 T cell receptor beta chains below all came from one sample that was sequenced in a study of shared clonotypes between healthy human individuals. Profiling relied on immunoSEQ multiplex PCR, and the TCRdb table lists in-frame clones only, not all of them. The sample lists some 1.5 million clones; under 99% were seen once. Sequencing was done on a sample of naive CD4+ T cells sorted from blood. The subset is: CD45RA+ positively selected. These TCRs come from a man aged 25-40 years in good health.

CDR3 protein: CASSYGGQGLTYEQYF. In nucleotides, the CDR3 is TGTGCCAGCAGTTACGGGGGACAGGGCTTAACCTACGAGCAGTACTTC. This chain connects TRBV6-5 to TRBJ2-7, with 9 bases that match TRBD1. The CDR3 has 16 residues. V shed 2 bases, J shed 2 bases, and the junction held 7 bases outside the gene matches. Germline V gene lookup returns CDR1 MNHEY and CDR2 SVGAGI.

The rearrangement uses TRBV30 and TRBJ1-5; 7 nucleotides align to TRBD1. Germline CDR1 is GTSNPN and CDR2 is SVGIG (reference sequence). V lost 5 bases to trimming and J lost 7 bases; unmatched junction nucleotides: 5. The CDR3 totals 12 residues. The CDR3 DNA reads TGTGCCTGGCAGGGGGGAACACAGCCCCAGCATTTT. Translating gives CAWQGGTQPQHF.

V gene TRBV18 combines with J gene TRBJ2-7; 9 positions agree with TRBD2. Germline assignment: CDR1 KGHSH and CDR2 LQKENI. Trimming removed 5 bases from V and 2 bases from J; junction bases left unmatched: 4. CDR3 length: 14 amino acids. CDR3 sequence: CASSSAGGPYEQYF. CDR3 sequence (DNA): TGTGCCAGCTCATCTGCGGGAGGGCCCTACGAGCAGTACTTC.

As to this clone: Other DNA sequences in the sample encode the same CDR3. The CDR3 nucleotides read TGTGCCAGCAGCCTTAACACTGAAGCTTTCTTT. Protein sequence: CASSLNTEAFF. J is TRBJ1-1 and V is TRBV5-4; no reliable D call. CDR3 length: 11 amino acids. Trimming shortened V by 4 bases and J by 2 bases, and 3 bases separated the two germline ends. Germline assignment: CDR1 SGHNT and CDR2 YYREEE (reference sequence).

CDR3 protein: CSVETLAGSETQYF. CDR3 nucleotides: TGCAGCGTTGAGACGCTAGCGGGATCAGAGACCCAGTACTTC. The J gene is TRBJ2-5, the V gene TRBV29-1, with 9 nucleotides matching TRBD2. Unmatched junction bases numbered 6, after V lost 3 bases and J lost 4 bases. The CDR3 is 14 amino acids. Looked up from germline, CDR1 is SQVTM and CDR2 is ANQGSEA. Full variable domain (missing parts from reference TRBV29-1 and TRBJ2-5): SAVISQKPSRDICQRGTSLTIQCQVDSQVTMMFWYRQQPGQSLTLIATANQGSEATYESGFVIDKFPISRPNLTFSTLTVSNMSPEDSSIYLCSVETLAGSETQYFGPGTRLLVL.

This chain connects TRBV5-1 to TRBJ1-3; D is unresolved. The CDR3 spans 17 residues. From germline, CDR1 is SGHRS and CDR2 YFSETQ. V lost 3 bases and J 0 bases, leaving 16 bases between the germline ends. CDR3 bases: TGCGCCAGCAGCTCCAAGCCCTCTGCGCTCTCTGGAAACACCATATATTTT. As protein: CASSSKPSALSGNTIYF.

The chain has TRBV10-2 and TRBJ2-7; 7 nucleotides align to TRBD2. Germline values: CDR1 WSHSY, CDR2 SAAADI. This CDR3 contains 16 residues. Trimming took 3 bases from V and 1 from J; bases not matched to a gene: 9. The CDR3 spells CASSEIAGVGSYEQYF. CDR3 sequence (DNA): TGCGCCAGCAGTGAAATTGCGGGAGTGGGGTCCTACGAGCAGTACTTC.

The rearrangement joins TRBV11-2 to TRBJ2-4, with D perhaps TRBD1 (5 bases). CDR1 and CDR2 (germline): SGHAT, FQNNGV. This CDR3 contains 14 residues. Between the trimmed V and J ends, which lost 3 bases and 4 bases, there was a span of 10 bases. The CDR3 sequence: CASSFQGEKNIQYF. The CDR3 DNA reads as TGTGCCAGCAGCTTCCAGGGTGAAAAAAACATTCAGTACTTC.

The chain links TRBV20-1 to TRBJ2-2, with D unclear. In germline, CDR1 is DFQATT, CDR2 SNEGSKA (reference sequence). Trimming cost V 7 bases and J 7 bases, with 7 bases left between them. The CDR3 covers 10 residues. CDR3 coding DNA: TGCAGTGTCCTTAGCGGGGAGCTGTTTTTT. Protein sequence: CSVLSGELFF.

V is TRBV5-4 and J is TRBJ2-1; TRBD2 matches 13 bases. The CDR3 loop spans 16 amino acids. J lost 9 bases, V lost 4 bases, and 10 bases had no gene match. Germline lookup yields CDR1 SGHNT and CDR2 YYREEE (reference sequence). The CDR3 loop reads CASSRLAGGVLGEQFF. The CDR3 nucleotides read TGTGCCAGCAGCAGACTAGCGGGAGGTGTCTTGGGTGAGCAGTTCTTC.

This clone was counted once. This chain uses TRBV2 with TRBJ2-7, with 13 positions matching TRBD2. The trim removed 9 bases at V and 2 bases at J, leaving 4 bases unmatched. Germline-derived CDR1 and CDR2 are SNHLY and FYNNEI. CDR3 length: 14 residues. The chain's CDR3 is CASLGLAGTYEQYF. The CDR3 DNA reads as TGTGCCAGTCTGGGACTAGCGGGAACCTACGAGCAGTACTTC.

This rearrangement joins TRBV7-8 to TRBJ1-1, with 7 nucleotides matching TRBD1. Germline V gives CDR1 SGHVS, CDR2 FQNEAQ. The J segment lost 4 bases and the V segment lost 3 bases, leaving 5 bases of the junction unmatched. The CDR3 totals 14 residues. The CDR3 reads CASSFDRVGTEAFF. CDR3 nucleotides: TGTGCCAGCAGCTTCGACAGGGTAGGCACTGAAGCTTTCTTT.

The chain employs TRBV9 and TRBJ2-7; D gene unclear. The CDR3 loop spans 12 amino acids. Deletions cut 0 bases from V and 7 bases from J, with 8 bases between. Germline CDR1 and CDR2: SGDLS and YYNGEE. CDR3 sequence: CASSVVAGEQYF. DNA of the CDR3: TGTGCCAGCAGCGTAGTGGCCGGGGAGCAGTACTTC.

About this clone itself: Distinct nucleotide sequences in the sample also encode this CDR3. V and J are TRBV5-1 and TRBJ2-1; a weak D match, TRBD1 (6 bases). CDR1 and CDR2 (germline): SGHRS, YFSETQ. The CDR3 contains 13 residues. Trimming stripped 6 bases from V and 5 bases from J, with 12 bases between. CDR3 DNA: TGCGCCAGCACCCCAGGACAGAACAATGAGCAGTTCTTC. Protein product: CASTPGQNNEQFF.

The chain recombines TRBV7-6 with TRBJ2-7, with 13 bases matching TRBD2. With V trimmed by 5 bases and J by 5 bases, 9 bases remained unmatched. Germline values: CDR1 SGHVS, CDR2 FNYEAQ. The CDR3 sequence is 16 residues long. CDR3 loop: CASSPSRTSGSHEQYF. The CDR3 nucleotides read TGTGCCAGCAGCCCCTCGCGGACTAGCGGGAGTCACGAGCAGTACTTC.

The genes are TRBV7-2 and TRBJ2-3; TRBD2 matches 11 bases. The CDR3 sequence is 17 residues long. V shed 1 base, J shed 5 bases, and the junction held 8 bases outside the gene matches. Germline-derived CDR1 and CDR2 are SGHTA and FQGNSA. In DNA, the CDR3 is TGTGCCAGCAGCTTAGTTTTAGCGGGAGGGCAAGGAGATACGCAGTATTTT. It is translated as CASSLVLAGGQGDTQYF.